The source of this T cell receptor beta chain is a study of T cell repertoires in cytomegalovirus infection. About the research overall: HLA-B-restricted CMV epitopes that are well studied, plus recently identified HLA-C-restricted ones, were used by the study.

Study-wide findings and caveats: Dominating the ex vivo response were TCR beta clonotypes that were CMV-specific and HLA-C-restricted.

TCRdb re-called the reads through MiXCR, storing one row per CDR3 protein. Of around 77,000 distinct CDR3 sequences listed, 20% are singletons. Germline CDR1 SGHVS, CDR2 FQNEAQ. J lost 5 bases, V lost 1 base, and 3 bases had no gene match. This CDR3 is 15 amino acids long. This clonotype has a handful of counts. Its antigen is as yet unknown. V and J are TRBV7-8 and TRBJ2-1; 9 bases line up with TRBD2. This TCR was sampled from a human donor in good health (CMV status not recorded). Some clones in this sample may be carry-over from other donors' samples. Sequencing used CD8+ T cells from cultured PBMCs, obtained from culture after CMV antigen stimulation. CDR3 protein: CASSLGGGAHNEQFF. In nucleotides, the CDR3 is TGTGCCAGCAGCTTAGGCGGGGGGGCCCACAATGAGCAGTTCTTC.